What follows describes a single TCR beta chain. Its target is not known. This record comes from a study of cytomegalovirus exposure and HLA in healthy donors. Study background: Researchers found that about four fifths of fewer than 450 genotyped donors fell within the Caucasian-associated ancestry cluster. Whole-study results and caveats: Previously analyzed data showed that most TCR beta V segments were productive at a frequency of about 90% or about 30%. The authors later found TCR association rates varying by HLA locus, with DRB1 most and HLA-C fewest. HLA restriction was apparent for most CMV-associated TCR beta chains in a later analysis.

The CDR3 is 11 amino acids. CDR1 and CDR2 (germline): SQVTM, ANQGSEA. This PCR relied on a set of 60 Vbeta primers and 13 Jbeta primers. The protocol was immunoSEQ multiplex PCR, while the TCRdb copy is restricted to in-frame clones and leaves out a portion. The sample records around 200,000 clones, roughly 85% being singletons. This chain connects TRBV29-1 to TRBJ2-1; TRBD2 aligns across 8 bases. The specimen was PBMCs. The TCR sequence derives from a woman aged 25 to 45 in good health and CMV-seropositive. DNA for the CDR3: TGCACAGGACTAGCAAGGAATGAGCAGTTCTTC. Translation: CTGLARNEQFF.